This TCR beta chain was found in a study of low-dose radiotherapy and immunotherapy resistance in tumors. cDNA synthesis used a TRAV/TRBV-specific primer set for both chains. The authors ran 15 to 20 PCR cycles to amplify TCRs with a constant-region primer and V-primer adapter. One entry per CDR3 protein results from TCRdb running MiXCR on the reads. In the table there are some 40,000 distinct CDR3 sequences, less than 25% of which are singletons. The time point is: after trial treatment. The treatment here: LDRT plus nivolumab, ipilimumab, low-dose cyclophosphamide and aspirin (RACIN trial). This clonotype was found many times. V was pared by 6 bases and J by 5 bases, with 19 bases between. There are 14 residues in the CDR3. Germline V CDR1 and CDR2: DFQATT, SNEGSKA (reference sequence).

The clonotype was recovered from a female donor with ovarian cancer. Material: PBMCs, obtained after low-dose radiotherapy plus immunotherapy. The V call is TRBV20-1, the J call TRBJ1-2; D unresolved. CDR3 amino acids: CSATPPQEIYGYTF. CDR3 bases: TGCAGTGCCACCCCCCCTCAGGAGATTTATGGCTACACCTTC.